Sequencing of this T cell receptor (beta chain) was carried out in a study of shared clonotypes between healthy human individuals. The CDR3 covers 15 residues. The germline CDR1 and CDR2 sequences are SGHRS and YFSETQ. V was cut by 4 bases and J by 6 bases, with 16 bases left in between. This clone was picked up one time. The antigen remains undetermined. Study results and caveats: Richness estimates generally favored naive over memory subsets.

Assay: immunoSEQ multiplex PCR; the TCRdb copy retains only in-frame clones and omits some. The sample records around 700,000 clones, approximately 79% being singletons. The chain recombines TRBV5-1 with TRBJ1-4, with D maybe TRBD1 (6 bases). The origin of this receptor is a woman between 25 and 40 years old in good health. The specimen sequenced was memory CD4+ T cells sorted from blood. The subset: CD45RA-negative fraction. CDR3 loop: CASSDTGLNDEKLFF. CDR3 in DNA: TGCGCCAGCAGCGATACAGGGCTTAACGATGAAAAACTGTTTTTT.